This TCR beta chain was identified in a study of neurological immune-mediated disorders. The study's findings and limits: The highest TCR clonal expansion occurred in HTLV-1-associated myelopathy; multiple sclerosis fell below healthy controls.

The V gene end was trimmed by 2 bases and the J gene end by 4 bases; junction bases not matched to a gene: 9. Germline V CDR1 and CDR2: DFQATT, SNEGSKA (reference sequence). This CDR3 is 15 amino acids long. It was by 5'RACE with 10-nucleotide random UMIs that the cDNA was made. From 15-18 subjects, every sequencing run obtained over 180 million TCR-beta sequences. TCRdb re-analysed the 5' RACE reads in MiXCR, keeping a single row per CDR3 protein. The data show roughly 66,000 distinct CDR3 sequences, with around 5% seen just once and 2.2% held by the top ten. Where libraries were unsorted, they were derived from 2 million PBMCs stored at -80 degrees C. This clonotype came up many times. Antigen unknown.

Input material: PBMCs. The gene calls are TRBV20-1 and TRBJ2-7; TRBD2 agrees at 9 bases. This sequence was found in a woman aged 70-85 years with multiple sclerosis. CDR3 amino acids: CSARFGGRVGYEQYF. The CDR3 bases are TGCAGTGCTAGATTCGGCGGGAGGGTTGGGTACGAGCAGTACTTC.